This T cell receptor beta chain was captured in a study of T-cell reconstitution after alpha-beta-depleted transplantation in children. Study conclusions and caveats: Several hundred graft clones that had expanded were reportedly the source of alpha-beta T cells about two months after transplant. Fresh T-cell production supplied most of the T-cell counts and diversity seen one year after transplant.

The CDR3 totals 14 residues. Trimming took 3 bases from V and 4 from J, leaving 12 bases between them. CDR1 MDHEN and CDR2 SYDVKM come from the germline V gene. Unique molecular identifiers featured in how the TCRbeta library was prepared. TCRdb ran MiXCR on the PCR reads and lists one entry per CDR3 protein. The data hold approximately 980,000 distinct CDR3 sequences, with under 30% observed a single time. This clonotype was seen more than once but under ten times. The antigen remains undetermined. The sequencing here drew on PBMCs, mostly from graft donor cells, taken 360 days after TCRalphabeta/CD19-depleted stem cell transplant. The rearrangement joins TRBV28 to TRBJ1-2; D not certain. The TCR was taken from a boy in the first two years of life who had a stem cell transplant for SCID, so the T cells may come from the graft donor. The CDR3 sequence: CASSFPEPVYGYTF. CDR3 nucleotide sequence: TGTGCCAGCAGTTTCCCCGAGCCTGTCTATGGCTACACCTTC.